These 32 T cell receptor beta chains came from one sample sequenced in a study of shared clonotypes between healthy human individuals (dated by TCRdb to the early 2020s). CD8 naive samples were CD45RO-negative cells positively selected for CCR7, giving a CD45RA+CCR7+ population that excluded TemRA cells. The library was made by the immunoSEQ multiplex PCR assay. Drawn from immuneACCESS, this table holds only the in-frame rearrangements with V and J called that TCRdb kept. Clones are partly lost; checked studies trace under half to an unresolved V gene and leave the rest unexplained. The sample table records around 700,000 clones; about 92% of these occur just once. The ten largest clones represent roughly 22% of the sample. Specimen: naive CD8+ T cells sorted from blood. Taken with the paper, the label for cell subset or site translates to: CD45RA+CCR7+. The receptors were sampled from a man aged 25 to 45 in good health.

The chain has TRBV7-9 and TRBJ2-7; D gene ambiguous. This CDR3 contains 11 residues. V gave up 4 bases and J gave up 7 bases, with 8 bases separating them. From germline, CDR1 is SEHNR and CDR2 FQNEAQ (reference sequence). CDR3 sequence: CASSSPREQYF. CDR3 in DNA: TGTGCCAGCAGCTCCCCTCGGGAGCAGTACTTC.

For the CDR3, the DNA is TGTGCCAGCAGTGAGTATTCGACAGGGGGATATAGCAATCAGCCCCAGCATTTT. Translation: CASSEYSTGGYSNQPQHF. This rearrangement joins TRBV28 to TRBJ1-5, with 9 bases fitting TRBD1. J gave up 0 bases and V 5 bases, and 11 bases lay outside the gene matches. There are 18 residues in the CDR3. Germline values: CDR1 MDHEN, CDR2 SYDVKM.

V is TRBV9 and J is TRBJ1-1; a weak D match, TRBD1 (5 bases). Germline V gene lookup returns CDR1 SGDLS and CDR2 YYNGEE. Between the trimmed V and J ends, which lost 7 bases and 9 bases, there was a span of 13 bases. The CDR3 has 11 residues. The CDR3 nucleotides are TGTGCCAGCGGGGGACCTCCGAAAGCTTTCTTT. As protein: CASGGPPKAFF.

The gene calls are TRBV4-1 and TRBJ2-1, with 10 nucleotides matching TRBD2. Losses at the gene ends were 4 bases for V and 7 bases for J; bases not matched to a gene: 7. Germline assignment: CDR1 MGHRA and CDR2 YSYEKL. The CDR3 sequence is 15 residues long. The CDR3 DNA sequence: TGCGCCAGCAGCCCATATGGACTAGCGGATAATGAGCAGTTCTTC. Translation: CASSPYGLADNEQFF.

The chain employs TRBV6-1 and TRBJ2-3; 11 positions match TRBD2. Germline-derived CDR1 and CDR2 are MNHNS and SASEGT. J gave up 5 bases and V 6 bases, and 7 bases lay outside the gene matches. The CDR3 extends over 15 amino acids. The CDR3 coding sequence is TGTGCCAGCAGCCCGGGACTAGCGGTCCGAGATACGCAGTATTTT. This translates into CASSPGLAVRDTQYF.

Comments on this clone: At one boundary the junction diverges from the germline segment, which might be a read error. V is TRBV10-3 and J is TRBJ2-5, with D unclear. Germline V gene sequence: CDR1 ENHRY, CDR2 SYGVKD. This CDR3 has 12 amino acids. The CDR3 nucleotides read TGTGCCACCAGTGGCACAGCTGAGACCCAGTACTTC. It codes for CATSGTAETQYF.

This chain links TRBV5-1 with TRBJ1-1, with D perhaps matching TRBD1 (5 bases). This CDR3 is 15 amino acids long. The V gene's germline CDR1 is SGHRS and CDR2 YFSETQ. The V gene lost 0 bases and the J gene lost 3 bases, with 12 bases spanning the gap. CDR3 protein: CASSLDTGGYTEAFF. CDR3 DNA sequence: TGCGCCAGCAGCTTGGATACAGGCGGTTACACTGAAGCTTTCTTT.

The chain links TRBV11-2 to TRBJ2-3, with 8 bases that match TRBD2. This CDR3 is built from 16 residues. Germline V gene lookup returns CDR1 SGHAT and CDR2 FQNNGV. V dropped 1 base and J dropped 4; count of bases not matched to a gene: 7. In DNA form, the CDR3 reads TGTGCCAGCAGCTTAGTTGTAGGACTAGCCGCAGATACGCAGTATTTT. Translation: CASSLVVGLAADTQYF.

The V call is TRBV29-1, the J call TRBJ2-2; D could derive from TRBD1 or TRBD2 (5 bases each). CDR3 length: 13 amino acids. Germline-derived CDR1 and CDR2 are SQVTM and ANQGSEA. DNA for the CDR3: TGCGGATCCGTTGGGGGATATACCGGGGAGCTGTTTTTT. The encoded protein is CGSVGGYTGELFF.

The V and J genes are TRBV11-2 and TRBJ2-1; 9 bases agree with TRBD2. V trimming: 4 bases; J trimming: 7 bases; junction bases outside the gene matches: 8. The V gene's germline CDR1 is SGHAT and CDR2 FQNNGV. This CDR3 region has 15 residues. The CDR3 nucleotides read TGTGCCAGCAGCTCAGTAGCGGGAGCTTTGAATGAGCAGTTCTTC. Amino acids: CASSSVAGALNEQFF.

This CDR3 reads CASWALADRTHGQYF. The CDR3 DNA is TGTGCCAGCTGGGCCCTAGCAGATCGTACCCACGGGCAGTACTTC. The chain has TRBV6-1 and TRBJ2-5; TRBD2 might be the D (5 bases). The CDR3 length is 15 residues. CDR1 MNHNS and CDR2 SASEGT come from the germline V gene. V was trimmed by 8 bases and J by 11 bases, leaving 27 bases between them.

The J gene is TRBJ2-7, the V gene TRBV14; no clear D gene. The germline V and J ends were trimmed by 0 bases and 3 bases, with 9 bases remaining between them. This CDR3 is built from 14 residues. Germline V gene data show CDR1 as SGHDN and CDR2 as FVKESK. The CDR3 DNA reads TGTGCCAGCAGCCAAGATCCACCCGACTACGAGCAGTACTTC. Translating gives CASSQDPPDYEQYF. Full variable domain (rest looked up from reference TRBV14 and TRBJ2-7): EAGVTQFPSHSVIEKGQTVTLRCDPISGHDNLYWYRRVMGKEIKFLLHFVKESKQDESGMPNNRFLAERTGGTYSTLKVQPAELEDSGVYFCASSQDPPDYEQYFGPGTRLTVT.

This chain links TRBV29-1 with TRBJ1-2; D is unresolved. V shed 6 bases and J shed 3 bases, with 20 bases lying between them. CDR3 length equals 15 residues. Germline assignment: CDR1 SQVTM and CDR2 ANQGSEA. As DNA, the CDR3 is TGCAGCGTGGATTACCGTGTGGGTTCGTACTATGGCTACACCTTC. This codes for CSVDYRVGSYYGYTF. Full variable domain (missing parts from reference TRBV29-1 and TRBJ1-2): SAVISQKPSRDICQRGTSLTIQCQVDSQVTMMFWYRQQPGQSLTLIATANQGSEATYESGFVIDKFPISRPNLTFSTLTVSNMSPEDSSIYLCSVDYRVGSYYGYTFGSGTRLTVV.

The CDR3 is CASSPRDRDGYTF. DNA for the CDR3: TGTGCCAGCTCACCAAGGGACAGGGATGGCTACACCTTC. This chain uses TRBV18 with TRBJ1-2; 9 bases align to TRBD1. The germline CDR1 and CDR2 sequences are KGHSH and LQKENI. CDR3 size: 13 residues. V shed 2 bases, J shed 6 bases, and the junction held 1 base outside the gene matches.

This sequence joins TRBV7-9 and TRBJ2-3, with 7 bases fitting TRBD2. CDR1 and CDR2 from the germline V gene are SEHNR and FQNEAQ (reference sequence). J was trimmed by 1 base and V by 5 bases; bases with no gene match: 12. The CDR3 spans 17 residues. The chain's CDR3 is CASSPRLREGRTDTQYF. The CDR3 coding sequence is TGTGCCAGCAGCCCCAGGCTGAGGGAGGGTCGCACAGATACGCAGTATTTT.

This CDR3 is CASSLFRDKGYEQYF. In DNA form, the CDR3 reads TGTGCCAGCAGTTTATTTAGGGACAAGGGATACGAGCAGTACTTC. This sequence joins TRBV27 and TRBJ2-7; the D gene is possibly TRBD1 (6 bases). Germline V CDR1 and CDR2: MNHEY, SMNVEV (reference sequence). The CDR3 loop spans 15 amino acids. Trimming removed 1 base at V and 4 bases at J, with 14 bases between.

The rearrangement joins TRBV5-4 to TRBJ2-3, with D possibly matching TRBD1 (5 bases). Per germline, CDR1 SGHNT and CDR2 YYREEE (reference sequence). Trimming stripped 1 base from V and 2 bases from J, with 11 bases between. The CDR3 consists of 15 residues. CDR3: CASSLRQGYTDTQYF. The DNA of the CDR3 is TGTGCCAGCAGCTTGAGGCAGGGATACACAGATACGCAGTATTTT.

The gene calls are TRBV27 and TRBJ2-2; D unresolved. V shed 3 bases and J shed 4 bases, with 3 bases lying between them. The CDR3 is 12 amino acids. CDR1 MNHEY and CDR2 SMNVEV come from the germline V gene (reference sequence). The CDR3 bases are TGTGCCAGCAGTTTTTTCACCGGGGAGCTGTTTTTT. Translation: CASSFFTGELFF.

This CDR3 is CASSFPGTGGSYEQYF. CDR3 nucleotides: TGTGCCAGCAGTTTCCCCGGGACAGGGGGTTCCTACGAGCAGTACTTC. The rearrangement joins TRBV28 to TRBJ2-7; 11 bases line up with TRBD1. V was clipped by 3 bases and J by 1 base; unmatched bases: 5. CDR3 length: 16 residues. CDR1 and CDR2 (germline): MDHEN, SYDVKM.

In its sample, this clone was seen a few times. This likely came from a read error, as a far larger clone is one base away. This sample also contains other DNA sequences that code for the same CDR3. The V gene is TRBV27, the J gene TRBJ2-7, with D maybe TRBD1 (5 bases). The CDR3 runs 12 residues. Trimming removed 2 bases from V and 5 bases from J, with 7 bases in between. Germline loops: CDR1 MNHEY, CDR2 SMNVEV (reference sequence). CDR3: CASSLIGDEQYF. As DNA, the CDR3 is TGTGCCAGCAGTTTAATAGGGGACGAGCAGTACTTC.

The chain employs TRBV11-3 and TRBJ2-7; perhaps TRBD1 as D (6 bases). V lost 5 bases and J 6 bases, leaving 14 bases between the germline ends. CDR3 length: 13 residues. Germline V gene lookup returns CDR1 SGHNT and CDR2 YENEEA. DNA of the CDR3: TGTGCCAGCAGCCCAGGGGACGCGGGCGAGCAGTACTTC. It encodes CASSPGDAGEQYF.

Only one count was recorded for this clone. This chain connects TRBV2 to TRBJ1-1, with no clear D. This CDR3 spans 13 amino acids. V gave up 2 bases and J gave up 2 bases, with 6 bases separating them. CDR1 SNHLY and CDR2 FYNNEI come from the germline V gene. For the CDR3, the DNA is TGTGCCAGCAGTGAATGGGTTAACACTGAAGCTTTCTTT. Translated, it gives CASSEWVNTEAFF. The entire variable domain, with the rest obtained from reference TRBV2 and TRBJ1-1, is as follows: EPEVTQTPSHQVTQMGQEVILRCVPISNHLYFYWYRQILGQKVEFLVSFYNNEISEKSEIFDDQFSVERPDGSNFTLKIRSTKLEDSAMYFCASSEWVNTEAFFGQGTRLTVV.

This chain links TRBV29-1 with TRBJ1-1; 8 bases are shared with TRBD1. With 3 bases clipped from V and 11 bases from J, the junction kept 11 bases outside the gene matches. The germline gives CDR1 SQVTM, CDR2 ANQGSEA. The CDR3 covers 13 residues. CDR3 residues: CSVEGRGRGLAFF. The CDR3 region has the DNA TGCAGCGTTGAGGGCAGGGGGCGCGGTTTGGCTTTCTTT.

The V call is TRBV7-9, the J call TRBJ2-7; the D gene is possibly TRBD1 (6 bases). The germline CDR1 and CDR2 sequences are SEHNR and FQNEAQ (reference sequence). The length of the CDR3 is 15 residues. Trimming cost V 5 bases and J 9 bases, with 23 bases left between them. CDR3 region: CASSVIQGHPMGQYF. CDR3 DNA: TGTGCCAGCAGCGTTATCCAGGGACACCCAATGGGGCAGTACTTC. Full variable domain (missing parts from reference TRBV7-9 and TRBJ2-7): DTGVSQNPRHKITKRGQNVTFRCDPISEHNRLYWYRQTLGQGPEFLTYFQNEAQLEKSRLLSDRFSAERPKGSFSTLEIQRTEQGDSAMYLCASSVIQGHPMGQYFGPGTRLTVT.

The rearrangement uses TRBV5-8 and TRBJ1-1; D is ambiguous. The CDR3 sequence is 15 residues long. Trimming stripped 6 bases from V and 5 bases from J, with 20 bases between. The germline CDR1 and CDR2 sequences are SGHTS and YDEGEE. The CDR3 DNA sequence: TGTGCCAGCACCACGGGTGGGGTGCGATGGACTGAAGCTTTCTTT. As protein: CASTTGGVRWTEAFF. Using reference TRBV5-8 and TRBJ1-1 for the parts outside the CDR3, the full variable domain is EAGVTQSPTHLIKTRGQQATLRCSPISGHTSVYWYQQALGLGLQFLLWYDEGEERNRGNFPPRFSGRQFPNYSSELNVNALELEDSALYLCASTTGGVRWTEAFFGQGTRLTVV.

The chain combines TRBV6-6 with TRBJ2-5; D could derive from TRBD1 or TRBD2 (6 bases each). V shed 0 bases and J shed 4 bases, with 9 bases lying between them. The CDR3 has 14 residues. Germline assignment: CDR1 MNHNY and CDR2 SVGAGI (reference sequence). The CDR3 spells CASSYSGGGETQYF. The CDR3 region has the DNA TGTGCCAGCAGTTACTCAGGGGGAGGAGAGACCCAGTACTTC.

The gene calls are TRBV18 and TRBJ1-5; D gene ambiguous. Trimming left V 3 bases short and J 4 bases short, with 13 bases between. The germline V gene has CDR1 KGHSH and CDR2 LQKENI. This CDR3 is built from 15 residues. CDR3 residues: CASSPSGIRNQPQHF. As DNA, the CDR3 is TGTGCCAGCTCACCTAGCGGGATCAGAAATCAGCCCCAGCATTTT.

The V call is TRBV10-3, the J call TRBJ2-7, with 12 bases identical to TRBD2. The V gene end was trimmed by 3 bases and the J gene end by 7 bases; junction bases not matched to a gene: 7. Looked up from germline, CDR1 is ENHRY and CDR2 is SYGVKD. The CDR3 is made up of 15 amino acids. The DNA of the CDR3 is TGTGCCATCAGTGACCAGACTAGCGGGAGCCAAGAGCAGTACTTC. Protein: CAISDQTSGSQEQYF.

V gene TRBV7-9 combines with J gene TRBJ2-1; possible D gene TRBD2, 6 bases. The CDR3 runs 15 residues. V was pared by 1 base and J by 8 bases, with 15 bases between. The germline V gene encodes CDR1 SEHNR and CDR2 FQNEAQ (reference sequence). The CDR3 spells CASSLGTTVWDEQFF. The CDR3 coding sequence is TGTGCCAGCAGCTTAGGGACTACCGTCTGGGATGAGCAGTTCTTC.

The genes are TRBV4-2 and TRBJ2-7; either TRBD1 or TRBD2 may fit D (5 bases each). Germline V lookup: CDR1 LGHNA, CDR2 YNFKEQ. Trimming took off 0 bases at V and 7 bases at J, with 19 bases between the two ends. CDR3 length equals 16 residues. The CDR3 sequence is CASSQDPSGSGAEQYF. The CDR3 region has the DNA TGTGCCAGCAGCCAAGATCCATCGGGATCCGGGGCTGAGCAGTACTTC.

A word on this clone: The same CDR3 can be traced to other DNA sequences in this sample. The V and J genes are TRBV27 and TRBJ2-7; D gene uncertain. CDR3 length: 13 amino acids. Germline CDR1 MNHEY, CDR2 SMNVEV (reference sequence). Trimming removed 3 bases from V and 3 bases from J, with 9 bases in between. CDR3 in amino acids: CASSLSMGYEQYF. CDR3 sequence (DNA): TGTGCCAGCAGTTTGAGTATGGGCTACGAGCAGTACTTC.

The chain uses TRBV25-1 and TRBJ2-7; the match to TRBD2 covers 10 bases. CDR1 and CDR2 from the germline V gene are MGHDK and SYGVNS. The CDR3 sequence is 14 residues long. V dropped 4 bases and J dropped 6; count of bases not matched to a gene: 6. Written as DNA, the CDR3 is TGTGCCAGCAGTGTAGCTAGCGGGAGTGGCGAGCAGTACTTC. Protein: CASSVASGSGEQYF.